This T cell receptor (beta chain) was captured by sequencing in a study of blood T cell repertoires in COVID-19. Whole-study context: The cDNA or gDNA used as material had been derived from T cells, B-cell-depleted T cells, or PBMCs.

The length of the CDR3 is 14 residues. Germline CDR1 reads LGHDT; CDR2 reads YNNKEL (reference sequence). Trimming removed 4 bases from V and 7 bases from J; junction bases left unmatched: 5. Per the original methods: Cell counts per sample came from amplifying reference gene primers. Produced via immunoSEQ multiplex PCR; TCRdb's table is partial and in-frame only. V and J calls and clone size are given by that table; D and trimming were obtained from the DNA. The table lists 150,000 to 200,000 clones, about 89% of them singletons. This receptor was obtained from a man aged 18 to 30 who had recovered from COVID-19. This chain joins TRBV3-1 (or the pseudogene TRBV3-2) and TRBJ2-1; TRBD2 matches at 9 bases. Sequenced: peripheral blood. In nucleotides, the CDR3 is TGTGCCAGCAGCCTAGCGGGGGATGGTAATGAGCAGTTCTTC. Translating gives CASSLAGDGNEQFF.